Listed here are 20 T cell receptor beta chains from one sample, sequenced in a study of cytomegalovirus exposure and HLA in healthy donors. PCR amplification relied on 60 Vbeta primers (plus 13 Jbeta primers). Sequenced by immunoSEQ multiplex PCR; TCRdb stores in-frame clones only, minus some. The specimen's table records about 150,000 clones. The specimen sequenced was PBMCs. The receptor source for this set is a woman aged 45-65 years in good health and CMV-seronegative.

V is TRBV4-2 and J is TRBJ2-3; 9 nucleotides agree with TRBD2. The V gene end was trimmed by 4 bases and the J gene end by 1 base; junction bases not matched to a gene: 0. The CDR3 extends over 14 amino acids. The germline V gene has CDR1 LGHNA and CDR2 YNFKEQ. CDR3 protein: CASSLAGGTDTQYF. In DNA form, the CDR3 reads TGTGCCAGCAGCCTAGCGGGGGGCACAGATACGCAGTATTTT.

CDR3 DNA sequence: TGTGCCAGCAGCCGACTAGCGGGTTATCAAGAGACCCAGTACTTC. Translated: CASSRLAGYQETQYF. V gene TRBV6-4 combines with J gene TRBJ2-5; 10 nucleotides match TRBD2. This CDR3 is built from 15 residues. With 6 bases clipped from V and 2 bases from J, the junction kept 6 bases outside the gene matches. In germline, CDR1 is MRHNA, CDR2 SNTAGT.

CDR3 amino acids: CASSEAGGGSYNEQFF. CDR3 nucleotides: TGTGCCAGCAGTGAAGCGGGGGGAGGCTCCTACAATGAGCAGTTCTTC. This chain connects TRBV6-4 to TRBJ2-1; 9 nucleotides agree with TRBD2. Germline CDR1 reads MRHNA; CDR2 reads SNTAGT. With V trimmed by 3 bases and J by 0 bases, 3 bases remained unmatched. There are 16 residues in the CDR3.

This chain joins TRBV14 and TRBJ1-1; D ambiguous. Germline V gives CDR1 SGHDN, CDR2 FVKESK. This CDR3 contains 14 residues. V was clipped by 3 bases and J by 3 bases, with 11 bases between them. The CDR3 loop reads CASSHLARDTEAFF. For the CDR3, the DNA is TGTGCCAGCAGCCACTTGGCCCGGGACACTGAAGCTTTCTTT.

The gene calls are TRBV7-9 and TRBJ2-2; 9 bases are a match to TRBD1. Germline CDR1 is SEHNR and CDR2 is FQNEAQ (reference sequence). This CDR3 spans 14 amino acids. J lost 6 bases, V lost 5 bases, and 4 bases had no gene match. CDR3 DNA: TGTGCCAGCAGCCCATGGACAGGGGCCGGGGAGCTGTTTTTT. Translating it yields CASSPWTGAGELFF.

This sequence joins TRBV27 and TRBJ2-5, with 14 nucleotides matching TRBD2. Losses at the gene ends were 7 bases for V and 4 bases for J; bases not matched to a gene: 23. This CDR3 has 21 amino acids. CDR1 MNHEY and CDR2 SMNVEV come from the germline V gene (reference sequence). CDR3 in DNA: TGTGCCAGCACCGGCTGGGGACAGGGGACTAGCGGGAGACCTCCGGGAGAGACCCAGTACTTC. This codes for CASTGWGQGTSGRPPGETQYF.

The chain combines TRBV7-9 with TRBJ2-5; maybe TRBD2 (5 bases). Germline V gives CDR1 SEHNR, CDR2 FQNEAQ (reference sequence). This CDR3 is 15 amino acids long. Trimming took off 5 bases at V and 4 bases at J, with 17 bases between the two ends. CDR3 bases: TGTGCCAGCAGCCTAGTCAGGAGACTAATAGAGACCCAGTACTTC. Residues: CASSLVRRLIETQYF.

Notes on this clone: A read error may account for a junction end that differs from germline. J is TRBJ2-5 and V is TRBV7-9, with 7 nucleotides matching TRBD2. The CDR3 extends over 11 amino acids. The germline gives CDR1 SEHNR, CDR2 FQNEAQ (reference sequence). The CDR3 protein is CASSPRLAVDF. The CDR3 region has the DNA TGTGCCAGCAGCCCGAGACTAGCAGTCGACTTC. The entire variable domain, with the rest obtained from reference TRBV7-9 and TRBJ2-5, is as follows: DTGVSQNPRHKITKRGQNVTFRCDPISEHNRLYWYRQTLGQGPEFLTYFQNEAQLEKSRLLSDRFSAERPKGSFSTLEIQRTEQGDSAMYLCASSPRLAVDFGPGTRLLVL.

This chain uses TRBV5-5 with TRBJ2-7; TRBD1 aligns across 9 bases. In germline, CDR1 is SGHKS, CDR2 YYEKEE (reference sequence). CDR3 length: 15 residues. V was clipped by 4 bases and J by 5 bases; unmatched bases: 10. This CDR3 reads CASSPTPGQGNEQYF. As DNA, the CDR3 is TGTGCCAGCAGCCCTACTCCGGGACAGGGTAACGAGCAGTACTTC.

The V gene is TRBV7-7, the J gene TRBJ2-6, with D unclear. There are 15 residues in the CDR3. Germline values: CDR1 SSHAT, CDR2 FNYEAQ (reference sequence). Between the trimmed V and J ends, which lost 5 bases and 0 bases, there was a span of 8 bases. The CDR3 region is CASSPLSSGANVLTF. The CDR3 coding sequence is TGTGCCAGCAGCCCACTGAGCTCTGGGGCCAACGTCCTGACTTTC.

This chain joins TRBV2 and TRBJ2-5; perhaps TRBD2 as D (5 bases). From germline, CDR1 is SNHLY and CDR2 FYNNEI. The CDR3 contains 14 residues. The V end was cut by 1 base, the J end by 5 bases, with 11 bases between. In DNA form, the CDR3 reads TGTGCCAGCAGTGAAGAAGCGGTCTCTGAGACCCAGTACTTC. It encodes CASSEEAVSETQYF.

V is TRBV6-5 and J is TRBJ2-2; 10 bases match TRBD2. The J segment lost 4 bases and the V segment lost 3 bases, leaving 5 bases of the junction unmatched. CDR1 and CDR2 (germline): MNHEY, SVGAGI. There are 16 residues in the CDR3. The CDR3 DNA reads as TGTGCCAGCAGTTATCCACTAGCGGGGAGCACCGGGGAGCTGTTTTTT. Its protein product is CASSYPLAGSTGELFF.

The chain is built from TRBV7-8 and TRBJ1-5; D gene unclear. V was shortened by 2 bases and J by 3 bases, with 8 bases between the two germline ends. The CDR3 has 14 residues. The germline V gene encodes CDR1 SGHVS and CDR2 FQNEAQ. For the CDR3, the DNA is TGTGCCAGCAGCTTAAACTCCTACAATCAGCCCCAGCATTTT. Encoded protein: CASSLNSYNQPQHF. Full variable domain (rest looked up from reference TRBV7-8 and TRBJ1-5): GAGVSQSPRYKVAKRGQDVALRCDPISGHVSLFWYQQALGQGPEFLTYFQNEAQLDKSGLPSDRFFAERPEGSVSTLKIQRTQQEDSAVYLCASSLNSYNQPQHFGDGTRLSIL.

This rearrangement joins TRBV6-5 to TRBJ2-5; possible D gene TRBD2, 5 bases. The last part of the DNA fits TRBJ2-7 better; the J call may be wrong. Germline V gene data show CDR1 as MNHEY and CDR2 as SVGAGI. The CDR3 covers 15 residues. CDR3 residues: CASSYSEGPIYEQYF. In DNA, the CDR3 is TGTGCCAGCAGTTACTCTGAGGGTCCAATCTACGAGCAGTACTTC.

Worth noting for this clone: At the DNA level, this CDR3 is encoded by other sequences in the same sample as well. The chain carries TRBV7-2 and TRBJ2-7; the match to TRBD2 covers 8 bases. The V segment lost 3 bases and the J segment 7 bases; nucleotides outside the gene matches: 5. Germline V gives CDR1 SGHTA, CDR2 FQGNSA. This CDR3 has 13 residues. The CDR3 loop is CASSFGLASEQYF. The CDR3 nucleotides read TGTGCCAGCAGCTTCGGACTAGCATCTGAGCAGTACTTC. Full variable domain (outside the CDR3, taken from reference TRBV7-2 and TRBJ2-7): GAGVSQSPSNKVTEKGKDVELRCDPISGHTALYWYRQSLGQGLEFLIYFQGNSAPDKSGLPSDRFSAERTGGSVSTLTIQRTQQEDSAVYLCASSFGLASEQYFGPGTRLTVT.

The chain joins TRBV2 to TRBJ1-1; D perhaps matches TRBD1 (5 bases). The CDR3 has 12 amino acids. V was pared by 3 bases and J by 5 bases, with 7 bases between. Germline CDR1 reads SNHLY; CDR2 reads FYNNEI. The CDR3, as DNA: TGTGCCAGCAGTGAGCAGGGAACTGAAGCTTTCTTT. Encoded protein: CASSEQGTEAFF. The full variable domain, in which reference TRBV2 and TRBJ1-1 provide the parts outside the CDR3, is EPEVTQTPSHQVTQMGQEVILRCVPISNHLYFYWYRQILGQKVEFLVSFYNNEISEKSEIFDDQFSVERPDGSNFTLKIRSTKLEDSAMYFCASSEQGTEAFFGQGTRLTVV.

This sequence joins TRBV28 and TRBJ1-3; tentative D call: TRBD1 (5 bases). CDR1 MDHEN and CDR2 SYDVKM come from the germline V gene. The CDR3 spans 16 residues. With 4 bases removed from V and 0 bases from J, the gap between germline ends came to 13 bases. The CDR3 DNA is TGTGCCAGCAGTTGGGGGGGGGAGAACTCTGGAAACACCATATATTTT. This sequence encodes CASSWGGENSGNTIYF. The whole variable domain, remainder taken from reference TRBV28 and TRBJ1-3, is DVKVTQSSRYLVKRTGEKVFLECVQDMDHENMFWYRQDPGLGLRLIYFSYDVKMKEKGDIPEGYSVSREKKERFSLILESASTNQTSMYLCASSWGGENSGNTIYFGEGSWLTVV.

This chain links TRBV2 with TRBJ2-7; D may be TRBD1 (5 bases). The germline gives CDR1 SNHLY, CDR2 FYNNEI. V was cut by 8 bases and J by 2 bases, with 13 bases left in between. CDR3 length equals 13 residues. This CDR3 is CASGPTVPYEQYF. CDR3 nucleotides: TGTGCCAGCGGTCCGACAGTTCCCTACGAGCAGTACTTC.

CDR3 DNA: TGTGCCAGCAGCTTAGCGTTAAAAACCTACGAGCAGTACTTC. Protein sequence: CASSLALKTYEQYF. The V and J genes are TRBV7-8 and TRBJ2-7; D not certain. Per germline, CDR1 SGHVS and CDR2 FQNEAQ. V was shortened by 0 bases and J by 2 bases, with 8 bases between the two germline ends. This CDR3 region has 14 residues.

The chain links TRBV7-2 to TRBJ1-2; 7 positions match TRBD1. V lost 6 bases to trimming and J lost 4 bases; unmatched junction nucleotides: 8. Germline V gene data show CDR1 as SGHTA and CDR2 as FQGNSA. The CDR3 covers 14 residues. In nucleotides, the CDR3 is TGTGCCAGCAGTTCCGGACAGGCCAGCTATGGCTACACCTTC. Its translation: CASSSGQASYGYTF. The variable domain in full, completed from reference TRBV7-2 and TRBJ1-2, reads GAGVSQSPSNKVTEKGKDVELRCDPISGHTALYWYRQSLGQGLEFLIYFQGNSAPDKSGLPSDRFSAERTGGSVSTLTIQRTQQEDSAVYLCASSSGQASYGYTFGSGTRLTVV.